The 29 T cell receptor beta chains below all came from one sample that was sequenced in a study of blood T cell repertoires in COVID-19. The method was immunoSEQ multiplex PCR; TCRdb's version includes in-frame clones alone and lacks a portion of them. The sample lists around 450,000 clones; about 90% were seen once. The sequenced sample was PBMCs or T cells enriched from blood (not recorded which). These receptors were obtained from a woman in her late teens or twenties who had recovered from COVID-19.

The chain links TRBV24-1 to TRBJ2-1; weak D call: TRBD2 (6 bases). The CDR3 consists of 13 residues. The V and J ends lost 9 bases and 4 bases respectively, with 12 bases between them. Germline CDR1 KGHDR, CDR2 SFDVKD. The CDR3 reads CATSAGRYNEQFF. DNA of the CDR3: TGTGCCACCTCCGCGGGGAGATACAATGAGCAGTTCTTC.

The chain uses TRBV6-5 and TRBJ1-1; D remains unclear. Germline CDR1 MNHEY, CDR2 SVGAGI. V was shortened by 6 bases and J by 3 bases, with 17 bases between the two germline ends. This CDR3 spans 15 amino acids. For the CDR3, the DNA is TGTGCCAGCAGATTCCGCAGGACCGGGGACACTGAAGCTTTCTTT. It is translated as CASRFRRTGDTEAFF.

The gene calls are TRBV6-5 and TRBJ2-2, with 9 bases lining up with TRBD2. Germline loops: CDR1 MNHEY, CDR2 SVGAGI. The length of the CDR3 is 15 residues. The ends lost 7 bases at V and 2 bases at J; junction bases unmatched: 5. The CDR3 DNA sequence: TGTGCCAGCACTCTGACTAGCGGTAACACCGGGGAGCTGTTTTTT. It translates to CASTLTSGNTGELFF.

The CDR3 DNA sequence: TGTGCCAGCAGTATCGGACAGGGGTCCACAGATACGCAGTATTTT. This encodes CASSIGQGSTDTQYF. The genes are TRBV27 and TRBJ2-3, with 9 positions matching TRBD1. The V segment lost 5 bases and the J segment 2 bases; nucleotides outside the gene matches: 5. There are 15 residues in the CDR3. Germline V gene data show CDR1 as MNHEY and CDR2 as SMNVEV (reference sequence).

This clone has only a few counts. The CDR3 here is CASSLTGIPLHF. In nucleotides, the CDR3 is TGTGCCAGCAGCTTGACAGGGATCCCCCTCCACTTT. The chain employs TRBV5-5 and TRBJ1-6; D may be TRBD1 (6 bases). Germline V gives CDR1 SGHKS, CDR2 YYEKEE (reference sequence). The CDR3 is 12 residues long. V gave up 1 base and J gave up 13 bases, with 9 bases separating them.

This chain links TRBV19 with TRBJ2-2, with TRBD1 matching 8 bases. The CDR3 spans 16 residues. V was pared by 5 bases and J by 3 bases, with 8 bases of the junction left unmatched. CDR1 is LNHDA and CDR2 is SQIVND in the germline V gene (reference sequence). CDR3: CASSPGTGGYTGELFF. CDR3 bases: TGTGCCAGTAGTCCCGGGACAGGAGGGTACACCGGGGAGCTGTTTTTT. Drawing the rest from reference TRBV19 and TRBJ2-2, the complete variable domain is DGGITQSPKYLFRKEGQNVTLSCEQNLNHDAMYWYRQDPGQGLRLIYYSQIVNDFQKGDIAEGYSVSREKKESFPLTVTSAQKNPTAFYLCASSPGTGGYTGELFFGEGSRLTVL.

The chain carries TRBV28 and TRBJ1-5, with 9 bases identical to TRBD1. Germline values: CDR1 MDHEN, CDR2 SYDVKM. Germline trimming cut 8 bases from V and 5 bases from J; bases unmatched to any gene: 10. The length of the CDR3 is 15 residues. CDR3 coding DNA: TGTGCCAGCCACCCGGGACAGGGAGGGCATCAGCCCCAGCATTTT. It specifies CASHPGQGGHQPQHF.

The J gene is TRBJ1-1, the V gene TRBV5-1; no definite D call. This CDR3 contains 18 residues. V gave up 0 bases and J gave up 12 bases, with 30 bases separating them. Germline V gene sequence: CDR1 SGHRS, CDR2 YFSETQ. CDR3 sequence (DNA): TGCGCCAGCAGCTTGGCCCAAAGCGCAAATCAAGAGGCCGAGGTGACTTTCTTT. Translating gives CASSLAQSANQEAEVTFF. The entire variable domain, with the rest obtained from reference TRBV5-1 and TRBJ1-1, is as follows: KAGVTQTPRYLIKTRGQQVTLSCSPISGHRSVSWYQQTPGQGLQFLFEYFSETQRNKGNFPGRFSGRQFSNSRSEMNVSTLELGDSALYLCASSLAQSANQEAEVTFFGQGTRLTVV.

This chain joins TRBV2 and TRBJ2-5; maybe TRBD1 (6 bases). The germline V gene encodes CDR1 SNHLY and CDR2 FYNNEI. The ends were cut back, 3 bases at V and 5 bases at J, with 13 bases in the middle. The length of the CDR3 is 14 residues. The CDR3 bases are TGTGCCAGCAGTGACCGGGTGGGGGCGGAGACCCAGTACTTC. It translates to CASSDRVGAETQYF.

J is TRBJ1-5 and V is TRBV10-3, with 7 bases that match TRBD1. The CDR3 consists of 16 residues. In germline, CDR1 is ENHRY, CDR2 SYGVKD. V was pared by 0 bases and J by 4 bases, with 6 bases of the junction left unmatched. CDR3 DNA sequence: TGTGCCATCAGTGAGTCAGAGGGACAGACAAATCAGCCCCAGCATTTT. Its protein product is CAISESEGQTNQPQHF.

J is TRBJ2-3 and V is TRBV5-1; 11 positions match TRBD2. CDR3 length equals 17 residues. Looked up from germline, CDR1 is SGHRS and CDR2 is YFSETQ. J was trimmed by 0 bases and V by 4 bases; bases with no gene match: 7. This CDR3 is CASSLTTSGDSTDTQYF. The CDR3 region has the DNA TGCGCCAGCAGCCTCACGACTAGCGGGGACAGCACAGATACGCAGTATTTT.

The chain has TRBV15 and TRBJ2-5, with D perhaps matching TRBD1 (5 bases). Germline-derived CDR1 and CDR2 are LNHNV and YYDKDF (reference sequence). The CDR3 spans 17 residues. V lost 0 bases and J 3 bases, leaving 17 bases between the germline ends. The DNA of the CDR3 is TGTGCCACCAGCAGAGATAGGGGCTCTGACTCTAAAGAGACCCAGTACTTC. Protein sequence: CATSRDRGSDSKETQYF.

The V call is TRBV4-2, the J call TRBJ1-4, with 8 bases fitting TRBD1. The CDR3 runs to 15 residues. Germline loops: CDR1 LGHNA, CDR2 YNFKEQ. After removal of 3 bases from V and 8 bases from J, the junction contained 8 bases not matched to a gene. The CDR3, as DNA: TGTGCCAGCAGCCAGGAGGGACAGGTGAAGGAAAAACTGTTTTTT. This translates into CASSQEGQVKEKLFF.

The V and J genes are TRBV18 and TRBJ2-3, with D possibly matching TRBD2 (5 bases). Germline-derived CDR1 and CDR2 are KGHSH and LQKENI. V was shortened by 2 bases and J by 6 bases, with 12 bases between the two germline ends. CDR3 length: 14 residues. CDR3 residues: CASSPGLAGDTQYF. The CDR3, as DNA: TGTGCCAGCTCACCAGGGCTAGCAGGCGATACGCAGTATTTT.

The chain joins TRBV19 to TRBJ1-1, with 9 bases aligning to TRBD1. The CDR3 has 13 amino acids. The trim removed 5 bases at V and 7 bases at J, leaving 5 bases unmatched. Germline lookup yields CDR1 LNHDA and CDR2 SQIVND (reference sequence). Written as DNA, the CDR3 is TGTGCCAGTAGTTGGGGACAGGGCTATGAAGCTTTCTTT. Its protein is CASSWGQGYEAFF. The whole variable domain, filled in from reference TRBV19 and TRBJ1-1, reads DGGITQSPKYLFRKEGQNVTLSCEQNLNHDAMYWYRQDPGQGLRLIYYSQIVNDFQKGDIAEGYSVSREKKESFPLTVTSAQKNPTAFYLCASSWGQGYEAFFGQGTRLTVV.

The V and J genes are TRBV28 and TRBJ2-7; TRBD1 might be the D (6 bases). The CDR3 is 21 amino acids. Trimming left V 3 bases short and J 3 bases short, with 33 bases between. CDR1 is MDHEN, CDR2 SYDVKM, per germline. In DNA, the CDR3 is TGTGCCAGCAGTTTTGGTTTATCAGGGGATCTTATCCCAAGATATGACTACGAGCAGTACTTC. It is translated as CASSFGLSGDLIPRYDYEQYF.

The chain uses TRBV27 and TRBJ2-7, with 7 bases lining up with TRBD1. Germline CDR1 is MNHEY and CDR2 is SMNVEV (reference sequence). The CDR3 length is 13 residues. Germline trimming cut 7 bases from V and 5 bases from J; bases unmatched to any gene: 8. The CDR3 loop is CASKRQGVDEQYF. The DNA for the CDR3 is TGTGCCAGCAAAAGACAGGGAGTTGACGAGCAGTACTTC.

J is TRBJ2-1 and V is TRBV6-5, with D possibly matching TRBD2 (5 bases). CDR1 is MNHEY and CDR2 is SVGAGI in the germline V gene. This CDR3 contains 15 residues. V lost 5 bases and J 1 base, leaving 12 bases between the germline ends. The CDR3 sequence: CASSRGPGSYNEQFF. Here the CDR3 DNA reads TGTGCCAGCAGTCGAGGGCCCGGATCCTACAATGAGCAGTTCTTC.

V is TRBV6-6 and J is TRBJ2-5; D remains ambiguous. The V end lost 3 bases, the J end lost 4 bases, and 6 bases lay between the germline ends. The CDR3 runs 12 residues. The V gene's germline CDR1 is MNHNY and CDR2 SVGAGI (reference sequence). The chain's CDR3 is CASSYLLETQYF. Here the CDR3 DNA reads TGTGCCAGCAGTTATTTATTAGAGACCCAGTACTTC.

The chain links TRBV7-9 to TRBJ1-1; D not certain. Germline values: CDR1 SEHNR, CDR2 FQNEAQ (reference sequence). The CDR3 has 13 amino acids. V was pared by 5 bases and J by 1 base, with 8 bases between. The CDR3 spells CASSRSGNTEAFF. In DNA form, the CDR3 reads TGTGCCAGCAGCCGCTCGGGGAACACTGAAGCTTTCTTT. Full variable domain (outside the CDR3, taken from reference TRBV7-9 and TRBJ1-1): DTGVSQNPRHKITKRGQNVTFRCDPISEHNRLYWYRQTLGQGPEFLTYFQNEAQLEKSRLLSDRFSAERPKGSFSTLEIQRTEQGDSAMYLCASSRSGNTEAFFGQGTRLTVV.

The chain has TRBV7-9 and TRBJ1-2, with a possible D match to TRBD1 (6 bases). V dropped 6 bases and J dropped 7 bases, with 12 bases sitting between them. The CDR3 totals 12 residues. CDR1 is SEHNR, CDR2 FQNEAQ, per germline (reference sequence). Here the CDR3 DNA reads TGTGCCAGCAGTCCTCAGGGGCCTGGCTACACCTTC. It codes for CASSPQGPGYTF. Filled out from reference TRBV7-9 and TRBJ1-2, the complete variable domain reads DTGVSQNPRHKITKRGQNVTFRCDPISEHNRLYWYRQTLGQGPEFLTYFQNEAQLEKSRLLSDRFSAERPKGSFSTLEIQRTEQGDSAMYLCASSPQGPGYTFGSGTRLTVV.

V and J are TRBV7-9 and TRBJ2-1; 10 positions agree with TRBD1. CDR1 is SEHNR, CDR2 FQNEAQ, per germline (reference sequence). CDR3 length: 15 amino acids. Trimming took 4 bases from V and 9 from J; bases not matched to a gene: 9. The CDR3 DNA reads TGTGCCAGCAGCTCCCCGGGACAGGGGCCCCGTGAGCAGTTCTTC. It is translated as CASSSPGQGPREQFF. Supplemented by reference TRBV7-9 and TRBJ2-1, the full variable domain reads DTGVSQNPRHKITKRGQNVTFRCDPISEHNRLYWYRQTLGQGPEFLTYFQNEAQLEKSRLLSDRFSAERPKGSFSTLEIQRTEQGDSAMYLCASSSPGQGPREQFFGPGTRLTVL.

V usage is TRBV5-4 and J usage is TRBJ1-4; 8 nucleotides agree with TRBD1. Germline V CDR1 and CDR2: SGHNT, YYREEE (reference sequence). This CDR3 has 15 residues. V lost 4 bases and J lost 8; bases outside the gene matches: 10. The CDR3 bases are TGTGCCAGCAGCCTAATTTCAGGGGGCACCGAAAAACTGTTTTTT. Amino acid sequence: CASSLISGGTEKLFF.

V gene TRBV12-5 combines with J gene TRBJ2-5, with D perhaps TRBD2 (6 bases). The CDR3 totals 14 residues. With 7 bases removed from V and 1 base from J, the gap between germline ends came to 13 bases. Per the germline V gene, CDR1 is LGHNT and CDR2 is FRNRAP. The DNA for the CDR3 is TGTGCTAGTGCCCCGGGAGTTGGCCAAGAGACCCAGTACTTC. It codes for CASAPGVGQETQYF. The whole variable domain, filled in from reference TRBV12-5 and TRBJ2-5, reads DARVTQTPRHKVTEMGQEVTMRCQPILGHNTVFWYRQTMMQGLELLAYFRNRAPLDDSGMPKDRFSAEMPDATLATLKIQPSEPRDSAVYFCASAPGVGQETQYFGPGTRLLVL.

The chain combines TRBV7-3 with TRBJ1-1; D is unclear. Germline values: CDR1 SGHTA, CDR2 FQGTGA. There are 12 residues in the CDR3. Between the trimmed V and J ends, which lost 4 bases and 8 bases, there was a span of 11 bases. The CDR3 here is CASSSPATEAFF. The CDR3 DNA follows: TGTGCCAGCAGCTCCCCCGCGACAGAAGCTTTCTTT.

The chain employs TRBV19 and TRBJ1-2; weak D call: TRBD1 (6 bases). Germline V gene data show CDR1 as LNHDA and CDR2 as SQIVND (reference sequence). The V gene lost 4 bases and the J gene lost 3 bases, with 15 bases spanning the gap. The length of the CDR3 is 15 residues. This CDR3 reads CASSKGADRDYGYTF. The DNA for the CDR3 is TGTGCCAGTAGTAAAGGGGCGGACAGAGACTATGGCTACACCTTC.

This rearrangement joins TRBV7-9 to TRBJ2-5, with 7 bases that match TRBD1. J was trimmed by 5 bases and V by 1 base; bases with no gene match: 7. Germline V lookup: CDR1 SEHNR, CDR2 FQNEAQ (reference sequence). The CDR3 length is 15 residues. CDR3 sequence (DNA): TGTGCCAGCAGCTTAGTGAGGGGGCTAGAGGAGACCCAGTACTTC. It specifies CASSLVRGLEETQYF.

The J gene is TRBJ2-3, the V gene TRBV18, with 7 bases lining up with TRBD2. The CDR3 totals 17 residues. The germline V gene has CDR1 KGHSH and CDR2 LQKENI. J was trimmed by 2 bases and V by 0 bases; bases with no gene match: 8. The CDR3 DNA is TGTGCCAGCTCACCACCGAATTCGGGGGGATACACAGATACGCAGTATTTT. This gives the protein CASSPPNSGGYTDTQYF.

CDR3 DNA sequence: TGTGCCAGCAGCTTCGAGCAGGGTTACGAGCAGTACTTC. Translated: CASSFEQGYEQYF. The chain links TRBV6-5 to TRBJ2-7, with a weak D call TRBD1 (5 bases). The germline V gene encodes CDR1 MNHEY and CDR2 SVGAGI. V lost 6 bases and J 4 bases, leaving 13 bases between the germline ends. The CDR3 is made up of 13 amino acids.